One sample yielded the 30 T cell receptor beta chains listed below, sequenced in a study of blood T cell repertoires in COVID-19 (dated by TCRdb to the early 2020s). The library was produced with the immunoSEQ multiplex PCR assay. In its TCRdb copy, this immuneACCESS table keeps in-frame sequences only and misses some clones. Where compared with another copy, unresolved V genes explain less than half of these, and the others have no known cause. In this sample the table shows roughly 180,000 clones, more than 70% of which occur a single time. Clones ranked in the top ten supply roughly 7.7% of the sample. Sequenced: peripheral blood. All receptors derive from a woman in her sixties or seventies with acute or convalescent COVID-19.

CDR3 nucleotide sequence: TGTGCCAGTGAAACTGGGAGGAACACCGGGGAGCTGTTTTTT. Encoded protein: CASETGRNTGELFF. J is TRBJ2-2 and V is TRBV19; TRBD2 is a possible D gene (5 bases). The germline V gene encodes CDR1 LNHDA and CDR2 SQIVND (reference sequence). This CDR3 has 14 amino acids. The V end lost 8 bases, the J end lost 1 base, and 11 bases lay between the germline ends.

The J gene is TRBJ2-5, the V gene TRBV6-5; TRBD2 aligns across 8 bases. J was trimmed by 4 bases and V by 4 bases; bases with no gene match: 5. Germline V CDR1 and CDR2: MNHEY, SVGAGI. This CDR3 contains 14 residues. The CDR3 here is CASSSGGGRETQYF. CDR3 nucleotide sequence: TGTGCCAGCAGTTCGGGAGGGGGGAGAGAGACCCAGTACTTC.

This clone was seen only once. This sequence joins TRBV3-1 (or the pseudogene TRBV3-2) and TRBJ1-1; D is uncertain. The CDR3 loop spans 13 amino acids. The V end lost 0 bases, the J end lost 6 bases, and 8 bases lay between the germline ends. Germline lookup yields CDR1 LGHDT and CDR2 YNNKEL (reference sequence). The CDR3 is CASSQEGVSEAFF. The CDR3, as DNA: TGTGCCAGCAGCCAAGAGGGAGTGTCTGAAGCTTTCTTT.

The V gene is TRBV14, the J gene TRBJ2-1; no reliable D call. Trimming pared 3 bases from V and 10 bases from J, leaving 10 bases between. Germline V gene lookup returns CDR1 SGHDN and CDR2 FVKESK. CDR3 length: 12 residues. CDR3 nucleotide sequence: TGTGCCAGCAGCCAGGTAGAAGCCGAGCAGTTCTTC. Its protein product is CASSQVEAEQFF.

The rearrangement uses TRBV28 and TRBJ1-4; D is perhaps TRBD1 (5 bases). The V end lost 7 bases, the J end lost 10 bases, and 25 bases lay between the germline ends. The CDR3 contains 16 residues. Germline CDR1 and CDR2: MDHEN and SYDVKM. The CDR3 sequence is CASKPAVGVIGGKLFF. The CDR3 nucleotides are TGTGCCAGCAAACCGGCCGTAGGGGTGATCGGGGGAAAACTGTTTTTT.

The J gene is TRBJ2-2, the V gene TRBV18; no firm D call. The CDR3 is 16 amino acids. Germline V lookup: CDR1 KGHSH, CDR2 LQKENI. Trimming took off 3 bases at V and 0 bases at J, with 11 bases between the two ends. The CDR3 reads CASSPATATNTGELFF. As DNA, the CDR3 is TGTGCCAGCTCACCCGCAACAGCCACGAACACCGGGGAGCTGTTTTTT. The full variable domain, its missing parts supplied by reference TRBV18 and TRBJ2-2, is NAGVMQNPRHLVRRRGQEARLRCSPMKGHSHVYWYRQLPEEGLKFMVYLQKENIIDESGMPKERFSAEFPKEGPSILRIQQVVRGDSAAYFCASSPATATNTGELFFGEGSRLTVL.

The V and J genes are TRBV7-3 and TRBJ2-1; D is undetermined. V lost 2 bases and J 0 bases, leaving 5 bases between the germline ends. The CDR3 extends over 14 amino acids. Germline-derived CDR1 and CDR2 are SGHTA and FQGTGA. DNA for the CDR3: TGTGCCAGCAGCTTAGGCTCCTCCTACAATGAGCAGTTCTTC. Translated, it gives CASSLGSSYNEQFF.

The rearrangement links TRBV19 to TRBJ2-2; 14 bases are shared with TRBD2. Losses at the gene ends were 5 bases for V and 0 bases for J; bases not matched to a gene: 5. CDR1 is LNHDA and CDR2 is SQIVND in the germline V gene (reference sequence). The CDR3 has 18 residues. For the CDR3, the DNA is TGTGCCAGTAGTGCCGGGACTAGCGGGAGACCGAACACCGGGGAGCTGTTTTTT. Translated: CASSAGTSGRPNTGELFF.

The chain's CDR3 is CSVEGALLATEETQYF. In DNA form, the CDR3 reads TGCAGCGTTGAAGGGGCCTTACTAGCTACCGAAGAGACCCAGTACTTC. The chain couples TRBV29-1 to TRBJ2-5, with D maybe TRBD2 (6 bases). Germline loops: CDR1 SQVTM, CDR2 ANQGSEA. Trimming removed 1 base from V and 3 bases from J, with 18 bases in between. The CDR3 sequence is 16 residues long.

Here the CDR3 reads CASSYPRGKKAYEQYF. The CDR3, as DNA: TGTGCCAGCAGTTACCCCAGGGGTAAGAAGGCCTACGAGCAGTACTTC. This chain uses TRBV6-6 with TRBJ2-7; D is perhaps TRBD1 (6 bases). Germline V gives CDR1 MNHNY, CDR2 SVGAGI (reference sequence). Trimming shortened V by 2 bases and J by 2 bases, and 16 bases separated the two germline ends. The CDR3 length is 16 residues.

CDR3 region: CASSRQGLGGRAHEQYF. DNA for the CDR3: TGTGCCAGCAGCAGACAGGGATTGGGCGGGAGGGCCCACGAGCAGTACTTC. The chain is built from TRBV7-9 and TRBJ2-7; 9 nucleotides align to TRBD2. Germline-derived CDR1 and CDR2 are SEHNR and FQNEAQ (reference sequence). V was pared by 5 bases and J by 5 bases, with 16 bases of the junction left unmatched. The CDR3 runs 17 residues.

The chain links TRBV7-8 to TRBJ2-5; D is unresolved. The CDR3 has 13 residues. Germline V gene sequence: CDR1 SGHVS, CDR2 FQNEAQ. The V end lost 3 bases, the J end lost 1 base, and 6 bases lay between the germline ends. As DNA, the CDR3 is TGTGCCAGCAGCTTGGCCACCCAAGAGACCCAGTACTTC. Translating it yields CASSLATQETQYF.

The V gene is TRBV24-1, the J gene TRBJ1-1; 9 bases are shared with TRBD1. J was trimmed by 7 bases and V by 3 bases; bases with no gene match: 8. This CDR3 is 15 amino acids long. CDR1 is KGHDR, CDR2 SFDVKD, per germline. The CDR3 loop reads CATSDPTGGPGEAFF. The CDR3 region has the DNA TGTGCCACCAGTGATCCCACAGGGGGCCCGGGTGAAGCTTTCTTT.

The gene calls are TRBV19 and TRBJ2-1; the match to TRBD2 covers 7 bases. CDR1 is LNHDA and CDR2 is SQIVND in the germline V gene (reference sequence). The CDR3 spans 19 residues. Unmatched junction bases numbered 18, after V lost 3 bases and J lost 4 bases. DNA for the CDR3: TGTGCCAGTAGTATTAGCTTGTCGTCCAGCGGGACCCGATACAATGAGCAGTTCTTC. This gives the protein CASSISLSSSGTRYNEQFF.

The V gene is TRBV29-1, the J gene TRBJ2-3, with 8 nucleotides matching TRBD1. Germline-derived CDR1 and CDR2 are SQVTM and ANQGSEA. Trimming cost V 4 bases and J 4 bases; bases outside gene matches: 7. CDR3 size: 14 residues. This CDR3 is CSVGDRTPPDTQYF. In DNA, the CDR3 is TGCAGCGTTGGGGACAGGACACCCCCAGATACGCAGTATTTT.

The CDR3 DNA reads TGTGCCAGCAGAGGCCCCCGAGAGGCCAACTATGGCTACACCTTC. This gives the protein CASRGPREANYGYTF. The genes are TRBV2 and TRBJ1-2; no clear D gene. This CDR3 contains 15 residues. Germline CDR1 and CDR2: SNHLY and FYNNEI. Trimming cost V 6 bases and J 2 bases, with 16 bases left between them.

The J gene is TRBJ1-6, the V gene TRBV15; 10 bases align to TRBD1. This CDR3 has 16 residues. Unmatched junction bases numbered 13, after V lost 6 bases and J lost 11 bases. Germline lookup yields CDR1 LNHNV and CDR2 YYDKDF (reference sequence). The CDR3 bases are TGTGCCACCAGTTTAATGATCGGACAGGGGGGAGCACCCCTCCACTTT. The encoded protein is CATSLMIGQGGAPLHF.

The V and J genes are TRBV27 and TRBJ1-1; TRBD1 might be the D (5 bases). Deletions cut 6 bases from V and 5 bases from J, with 7 bases between. The germline gives CDR1 MNHEY, CDR2 SMNVEV (reference sequence). This CDR3 has 11 amino acids. The CDR3 here is CASRRGTEAFF. The CDR3 DNA sequence: TGTGCCAGCAGGCGGGGGACTGAAGCTTTCTTT.

This clone was seen once. The rearrangement joins TRBV15 to TRBJ1-4, with TRBD1 matching over 10 bases. Germline V gives CDR1 LNHNV, CDR2 YYDKDF (reference sequence). With 8 bases clipped from V and 10 bases from J, the junction kept 10 bases outside the gene matches. This CDR3 has 14 amino acids. The CDR3 nucleotides are TGTGCCACCGGACGGGACAGGGGTTCGTCAAAACTGTTTTTT. This translates into CATGRDRGSSKLFF. Combining the CDR3 with reference TRBV15 and TRBJ1-4 gives the whole variable domain DAMVIQNPRYQVTQFGKPVTLSCSQTLNHNVMYWYQQKSSQAPKLLFHYYDKDFNNEADTPDNFQSRRPNTSFCFLDIRSPGLGDTAMYLCATGRDRGSSKLFFGSGTQLSVL.

The chain uses TRBV12-5 and TRBJ2-1, with D perhaps TRBD2 (8 bases). V was pared by 2 bases and J by 8 bases, with 31 bases between. The germline gives CDR1 LGHNT, CDR2 FRNRAP. The CDR3 is made up of 20 amino acids. CDR3 sequence: CASGLKTIYSDRRRGDEQFF. In DNA, the CDR3 is TGTGCTAGTGGTTTGAAAACGATATATTCGGACAGGAGGCGGGGGGATGAGCAGTTCTTC.

The chain is built from TRBV2 and TRBJ2-3; D is ambiguous. V lost 4 bases, J lost 12 bases, and 11 bases lay in between. Germline CDR1 and CDR2: SNHLY and FYNNEI. This CDR3 is 11 amino acids long. The CDR3, as DNA: TGTGCCAGCAGTGGAGTCCTTAGTCAGTATTTT. Its protein product is CASSGVLSQYF.

The gene calls are TRBV6-5 and TRBJ1-5; the D gene is possibly TRBD1 (5 bases). V dropped 4 bases and J dropped 3 bases, with 10 bases sitting between them. Germline V gene lookup returns CDR1 MNHEY and CDR2 SVGAGI. The CDR3 is made up of 14 amino acids. The CDR3 bases are TGTGCCAGCAGTTTCCCAGGGTACAATCAGCCCCAGCATTTT. This codes for CASSFPGYNQPQHF.

This clone has only one observation. The rearrangement links TRBV11-3 to TRBJ1-4, with D hard to call. CDR3 size: 13 residues. Germline CDR1 and CDR2: SGHNT and YENEEA. Trimming took 4 bases from V and 7 from J, leaving 10 bases between them. The CDR3 DNA sequence: TGTGCCAGCAGCTGGACCGGGGTTGAAAAACTGTTTTTT. Protein: CASSWTGVEKLFF.

The rearrangement links TRBV30 to TRBJ1-2, with 7 positions matching TRBD1. The CDR3 totals 12 residues. Looked up from germline, CDR1 is GTSNPN and CDR2 is SVGIG (reference sequence). J was trimmed by 6 bases and V by 8 bases; bases with no gene match: 9. CDR3 in amino acids: CARDRDRNGYTF. The DNA of the CDR3 is TGTGCCCGAGACAGGGACCGCAATGGCTACACCTTC.

The V and J genes are TRBV3-1 (or the pseudogene TRBV3-2) and TRBJ2-3, with a tentative D call TRBD1 (6 bases). This CDR3 spans 13 amino acids. CDR1 is LGHDT and CDR2 is YNNKEL in the germline V gene (reference sequence). The ends were cut back, 0 bases at V and 11 bases at J, with 12 bases in the middle. The CDR3 loop reads CASSQEGARKQYF. CDR3 in DNA: TGTGCCAGCAGCCAAGAGGGGGCTAGGAAGCAGTATTTT.

The chain has TRBV3-1 (or the pseudogene TRBV3-2) and TRBJ2-1, with TRBD2 matching 11 bases. CDR1 LGHDT and CDR2 YNNKEL come from the germline V gene (reference sequence). The trim removed 3 bases at V and 7 bases at J, leaving 5 bases unmatched. The CDR3 runs 15 residues. CDR3 coding DNA: TGTGCCAGCAGCCATTGGGGACTAGCGGCAAATGAGCAGTTCTTC. Its translation is CASSHWGLAANEQFF.

V gene TRBV28 combines with J gene TRBJ2-7, with D perhaps TRBD1 (6 bases). Germline lookup yields CDR1 MDHEN and CDR2 SYDVKM. The CDR3 sequence is 14 residues long. V lost 1 base, J lost 4 bases, and 11 bases lay in between. CDR3 sequence (DNA): TGTGCCAGCAGTTTATTTACAGGGCGATACGAGCAGTACTTC. Encoded protein: CASSLFTGRYEQYF. The entire variable domain, with the rest obtained from reference TRBV28 and TRBJ2-7, is as follows: DVKVTQSSRYLVKRTGEKVFLECVQDMDHENMFWYRQDPGLGLRLIYFSYDVKMKEKGDIPEGYSVSREKKERFSLILESASTNQTSMYLCASSLFTGRYEQYFGPGTRLTVT.

The CDR3 sequence: CASSLGGSHTEAFF. The DNA of the CDR3 is TGCGCCAGCAGCTTGGGTGGTAGTCACACTGAAGCTTTCTTT. The rearrangement links TRBV5-1 to TRBJ1-1; D gene unclear. V lost 0 bases and J lost 3, with 9 bases in between. This CDR3 is 14 amino acids long. CDR1 is SGHRS, CDR2 YFSETQ, per germline.

CDR3: CSVVYAGQGNYGYTF. CDR3 DNA: TGCAGCGTTGTATATGCGGGACAGGGGAACTATGGCTACACCTTC. The chain has TRBV29-1 and TRBJ1-2, with 10 bases fitting TRBD1. Trimming removed 4 bases from V and 2 bases from J; junction bases left unmatched: 7. Germline V gene sequence: CDR1 SQVTM, CDR2 ANQGSEA. CDR3 length equals 15 residues.

The V call is TRBV11-3, the J call TRBJ2-1; 7 bases map to TRBD2. The germline V gene encodes CDR1 SGHNT and CDR2 YENEEA. CDR3 length equals 16 residues. Trimming cost V 4 bases and J 4 bases; bases outside gene matches: 10. CDR3 DNA: TGTGCCAGCAGCTCCCGGGAGGAGCGGAATTACAATGAGCAGTTCTTC. It translates to CASSSREERNYNEQFF.